The rows below give T cell receptor beta chains drawn from one sample of a study of blood T cell repertoires in COVID-19. Sequencing was performed with immunoSEQ multiplex PCR; in TCRdb, only in-frame clones are kept and a portion is missing. The sample has 470,000 or so clones, 70% to 90% seen once. Material: peripheral blood. The source of these receptors is a human donor in a cohort sampled during active COVID-19. The CDR3 runs from the conserved cysteine through the conserved F or W. D genes are given only for firm matches. Size values are once, few and many counts, or a class for expanded clones, and some rows have none.

d_call	v_call	j_call	clone_size	cdr3_nt	cdr3_aa
.	TRBV19	TRBJ1-1	once	TGTGCCAGTAGTACCACTAGGGACACTGAAGCTTTCTTT	CASSTTRDTEAFF
TRBD2	TRBV9	TRBJ2-2	.	TGTGCCAGCAGCGAGCAACTAGCGGGGGGAGGAGGCGGGGAGCTGTTTTTT	CASSEQLAGGGGGELFF
TRBD1	TRBV10-1	TRBJ1-4	.	TGCGCCAGCCAAATCTCCGGGACAGAGACTGAAAAACTGTTTTTT	CASQISGTETEKLFF
.	TRBV11-2	TRBJ2-1	.	TGTGCCAGCAGATTCGCGGGGATGGAGGAATACAATGAGCAGTTCTTC	CASRFAGMEEYNEQFF
TRBD1	TRBV28	TRBJ1-2	.	TGTGCCAGCAGTTCAGGGGGCTTGAACTATGGCTACACCTTC	CASSSGGLNYGYTF
TRBD1	TRBV4-3	TRBJ2-3	.	TGCGCCAGCAGCCAGTTGACCAGGGGGCGCGAGATAGATACGCAGTATTTT	CASSQLTRGREIDTQYF
.	TRBV14	TRBJ1-1	.	TGTGCCAGCAGCGAAGATAACAGGGTTGTTCCTGAAGCTTTCTTT	CASSEDNRVVPEAFF
TRBD2	TRBV7-3	TRBJ2-1	.	TGTGCCAGCAGCTTACGGGCGGGAGAGGAAGGTGAGCAGTTCTTC	CASSLRAGEEGEQFF
.	TRBV19	TRBJ2-7	.	TGTGCCAGTAGTAAAGGCGCGGGATGGGACGAGCAGTACTTC	CASSKGAGWDEQYF
.	TRBV3-1/TRBV3-2	TRBJ1-1	.	TGTGCCAGCAGCCAACGGGTGGGGGGGTTGAACACTGAAGCTTTCTTT	CASSQRVGGLNTEAFF
.	TRBV4-1	TRBJ1-3	once	TGCGCCAGCAGCCAACAGGGGACGAACACCATATATTTT	CASSQQGTNTIYF
.	TRBV7-9	TRBJ1-2	.	TGTGCCAGCAGAAAGGCGGCCAACTATGGCTACACCTTC	CASRKAANYGYTF
.	TRBV27	TRBJ1-1	once	TGTGCCAGCAGGGTAGACAGATTGAACACTGAAGCTTTCTTT	CASRVDRLNTEAFF
.	TRBV9	TRBJ2-1	few	TGTGCCAGCAGTCATGCGGGACTTCTCTTTTACAATGAGCAGTTCTTC	CASSHAGLLFYNEQFF
TRBD1	TRBV5-1	TRBJ2-7	few	TGCGCCAGCAGCTTGGTCCGAGAGCTCGGACAGGGGGCGACGGAGCAGTACTTC	CASSLVRELGQGATEQYF
TRBD2	TRBV5-1	TRBJ2-1	.	TGCGCCAGCAGCTGGTACCGACTAGCGGGAGAAAATGAGCAGTTCTTC	CASSWYRLAGENEQFF
TRBD2	TRBV11-2	TRBJ2-2	.	TGTGCCAGCAGCTTAGGGGGACTAGCGGGAGGAACCGGGGAGCTGTTTTTT	CASSLGGLAGGTGELFF
.	TRBV28	TRBJ1-4	.	TGTGCCAGCAGTTTCAGGGCCCATGAAAAACTGTTTTTT	CASSFRAHEKLFF
TRBD2	TRBV7-9	TRBJ2-3	.	TGTGCCAGCAGCAGGGGAACTAGCGTTAGTCCAGATACGCAGTATTTT	CASSRGTSVSPDTQYF
.	TRBV27	TRBJ2-7	.	TGTGCCAGCAGTTTATCGGGCCTAGCTACTCGGGAGCAGTACTTC	CASSLSGLATREQYF
.	TRBV4-2	TRBJ1-3	.	TGTGCCAGCAGCCAAGATGTGAGAGGCTCTGGAAACACCATATATTTT	CASSQDVRGSGNTIYF
.	TRBV9	TRBJ1-3	once	TGTGCCAGCAGCGTAGGTCTGGGGAGCTCTGGAAACACCATATATTTT	CASSVGLGSSGNTIYF
TRBD1	TRBV6-2/TRBV6-3	TRBJ1-6	.	TGTGCCAGCAGTATCGGGACAGGATATTCACCCCTCCACTTT	CASSIGTGYSPLHF
.	TRBV6-5	TRBJ2-1	.	TGTGCCAGCAGTTACTCGCGGGGATCCTACAATGAGCAGTTCTTC	CASSYSRGSYNEQFF
.	TRBV11-2	TRBJ1-1	few	TGTGCCAGCAGCCTTGGCCCCGAAGCTTTCTTT	CASSLGPEAFF
TRBD2	TRBV28	TRBJ2-3	.	TGTGCCAGCAGTATCCTTGGGACTAGCGGGAGGAAGTATACGCAGTATTTT	CASSILGTSGRKYTQYF
TRBD2	TRBV29-1	TRBJ2-2	.	TGCAGCGCGAGACTAGCGGGAGCTCCTTCATTGAACACCGGGGAGCTGTTTTTT	CSARLAGAPSLNTGELFF
.	TRBV6-1	TRBJ1-4	few	TGTGCCAGCAGTGAACGTGGTTCGGGTGAAAAACTGTTTTTT	CASSERGSGEKLFF
.	TRBV6-5	TRBJ1-3	.	TGTGCCAGCAGTTCTGGAGGGAGCGGAAAGAACACCATATATTTT	CASSSGGSGKNTIYF
.	TRBV6-5	TRBJ2-2	few	TGTGCCAGCAGCAGACGCAGGGCCGGGGAGCTGTTTTTT	CASSRRRAGELFF
TRBD1	TRBV14	TRBJ2-7	.	TGTGCCAGCAGTCGTGACAGGGGGCTGGAACAGCAGTACTTC	CASSRDRGLEQQYF
TRBD1	TRBV29-1	TRBJ1-4	once	TGCAGCGCCGACAGGGGTAATGAAAAACTGTTTTTT	CSADRGNEKLFF
TRBD2	TRBV6-5	TRBJ2-5	once	TGTGCCAGCAGATTAGCGGGAGGAGGGGAGACCCAGTACTTC	CASRLAGGGETQYF
TRBD2	TRBV7-3	TRBJ2-1	.	TGTGCCAGCAGCCCGGGGGTCCTAGCGGGAGTAATGAATGAGCAGTTCTTC	CASSPGVLAGVMNEQFF
TRBD1	TRBV6-5	TRBJ1-6	.	TGTGCCAGCAGCCCCCCGGGACAGGGGGGTTCACCCCTCCACTTT	CASSPPGQGGSPLHF
TRBD2	TRBV30	TRBJ2-5	.	TGTGCCTGGAGTTACGGGACTAGAGGGGACCAAGAGACCCAGTACTTC	CAWSYGTRGDQETQYF
.	TRBV9	TRBJ1-1	.	TGTGCCAGCAGCGTAGCTGGGGGCGGCACTGAAGCTTTCTTT	CASSVAGGGTEAFF
.	TRBV30	TRBJ1-2	.	TGTGCCTGGACCTCCTCCGGGACACAGCGGGGCTACACCTTC	CAWTSSGTQRGYTF
.	TRBV5-6	TRBJ1-3	.	TGTGCCAGCAGCTTAGGACAGCCGTACTCTGGAAACACCATATATTTT	CASSLGQPYSGNTIYF
TRBD2	TRBV3-1/TRBV3-2	TRBJ2-3	.	TGTGCCAGCAGCCAAGTCCCTAGCGGGAGTGGAACAGATACGCAGTATTTT	CASSQVPSGSGTDTQYF
.	TRBV30	TRBJ2-5	.	TGTGCCTGGACCCGGGACTCTCAAGAGACCCAGTACTTC	CAWTRDSQETQYF
TRBD1	TRBV28	TRBJ1-4	.	TGTGCCAGCAGTTGGGACAGGGCCGCGAGGCCACTTTTT	CASSWDRAARPLF
TRBD1	TRBV5-6	TRBJ2-2	.	TGTGCCAGCAGCTTGGGACAGGGGATAGCCGGGGAGCTGTTTTTT	CASSLGQGIAGELFF
.	TRBV6-5	TRBJ2-5	.	TGTGCCAGCAGTAGACAATTACCTCAAGAGACCCAGTACTTC	CASSRQLPQETQYF